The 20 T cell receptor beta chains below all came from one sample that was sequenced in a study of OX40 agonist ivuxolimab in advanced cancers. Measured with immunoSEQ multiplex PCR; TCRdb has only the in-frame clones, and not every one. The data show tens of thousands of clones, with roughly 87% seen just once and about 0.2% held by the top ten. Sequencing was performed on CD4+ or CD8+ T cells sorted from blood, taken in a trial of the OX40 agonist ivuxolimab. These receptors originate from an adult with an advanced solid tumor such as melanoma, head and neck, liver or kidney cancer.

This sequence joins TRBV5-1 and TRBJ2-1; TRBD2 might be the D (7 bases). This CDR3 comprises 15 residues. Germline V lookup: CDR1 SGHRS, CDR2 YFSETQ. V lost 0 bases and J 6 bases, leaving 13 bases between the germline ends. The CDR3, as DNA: TGCGCCAGCAGCTTGGGGGGGGAGGGGGGCAATGAGCAGTTCTTC. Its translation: CASSLGGEGGNEQFF.

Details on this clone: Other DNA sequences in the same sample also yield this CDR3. The DNA for the CDR3 is TGTGCCAGCAGCCGGGGGGGCCGGTACGAGCAATACGTC. Translated, it gives CASSRGGRYEQYV. The chain links TRBV6-1 to TRBJ2-7, with TRBD2 identical over 8 bases. Germline V gives CDR1 MNHNS, CDR2 SASEGT. The CDR3 extends over 13 amino acids.

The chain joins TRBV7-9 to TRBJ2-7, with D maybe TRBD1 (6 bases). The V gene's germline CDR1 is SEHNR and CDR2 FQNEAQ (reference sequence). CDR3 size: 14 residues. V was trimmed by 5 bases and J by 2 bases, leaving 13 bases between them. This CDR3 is CASSRGQNPYEQYF. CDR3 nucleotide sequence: TGTGCCAGCAGCCGAGGACAGAATCCCTACGAGCAGTACTTC.

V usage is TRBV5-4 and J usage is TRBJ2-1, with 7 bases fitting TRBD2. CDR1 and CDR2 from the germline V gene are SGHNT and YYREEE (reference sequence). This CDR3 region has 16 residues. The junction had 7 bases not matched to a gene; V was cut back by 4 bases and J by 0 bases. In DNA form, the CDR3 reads TGTGCCAGCAGCCGTAGCGGGTCCCTCTCCTACAATGAGCAGTTCTTC. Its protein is CASSRSGSLSYNEQFF. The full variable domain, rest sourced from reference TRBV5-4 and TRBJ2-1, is ETGVTQSPTHLIKTRGQQVTLRCSSQSGHNTVSWYQQALGQGPQFIFQYYREEENGRGNFPPRFSGLQFPNYSSELNVNALELDDSALYLCASSRSGSLSYNEQFFGPGTRLTVL.

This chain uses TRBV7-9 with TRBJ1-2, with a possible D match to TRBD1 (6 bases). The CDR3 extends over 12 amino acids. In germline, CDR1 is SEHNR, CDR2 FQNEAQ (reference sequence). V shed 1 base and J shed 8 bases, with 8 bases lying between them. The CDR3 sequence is CASSLEQGGYTF. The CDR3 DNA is TGTGCCAGCAGCTTAGAACAGGGCGGCTACACCTTC.

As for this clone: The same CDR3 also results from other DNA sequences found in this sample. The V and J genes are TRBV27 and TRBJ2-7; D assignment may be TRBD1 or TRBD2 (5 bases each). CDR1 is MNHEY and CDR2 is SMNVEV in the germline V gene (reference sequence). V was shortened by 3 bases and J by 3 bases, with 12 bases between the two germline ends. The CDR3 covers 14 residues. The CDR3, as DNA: TGTGCCAGCAGTTTGAGGGGATCCCTCTACGAGCAGTACTTC. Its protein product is CASSLRGSLYEQYF.

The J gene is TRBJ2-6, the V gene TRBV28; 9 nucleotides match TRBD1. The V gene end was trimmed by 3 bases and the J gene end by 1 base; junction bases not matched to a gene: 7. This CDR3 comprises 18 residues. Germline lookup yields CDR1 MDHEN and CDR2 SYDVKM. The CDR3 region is CASSFGGQGPSGANVLTF. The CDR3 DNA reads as TGTGCCAGCAGTTTTGGGGGACAGGGACCTTCTGGGGCCAACGTCCTGACTTTC.

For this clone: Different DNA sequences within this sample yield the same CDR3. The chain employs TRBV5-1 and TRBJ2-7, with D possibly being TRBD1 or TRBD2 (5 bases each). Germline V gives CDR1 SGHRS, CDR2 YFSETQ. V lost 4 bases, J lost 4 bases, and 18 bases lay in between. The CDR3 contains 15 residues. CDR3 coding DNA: TGCGCCAGCAGCCTGGGGATATCAGGGACGTACGAGCAGTACGTC. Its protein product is CASSLGISGTYEQYV.

CDR3: CAISESGPVVATEAFF. CDR3 sequence (DNA): TGTGCCATCAGTGAGTCTGGACCGGTCGTAGCCACTGAAGCTTTCTTT. The chain links TRBV10-3 to TRBJ1-1; D is uncertain. From germline, CDR1 is ENHRY and CDR2 SYGVKD. There are 16 residues in the CDR3. The V end was cut by 0 bases, the J end by 4 bases, with 15 bases between.

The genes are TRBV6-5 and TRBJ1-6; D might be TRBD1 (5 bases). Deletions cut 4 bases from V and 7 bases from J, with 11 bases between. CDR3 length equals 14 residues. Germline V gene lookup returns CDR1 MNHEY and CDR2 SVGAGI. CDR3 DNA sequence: TGTGCCAGCAGTTTGGGAGGGGACAATTCACCCCTCCACTTT. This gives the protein CASSLGGDNSPLHF.

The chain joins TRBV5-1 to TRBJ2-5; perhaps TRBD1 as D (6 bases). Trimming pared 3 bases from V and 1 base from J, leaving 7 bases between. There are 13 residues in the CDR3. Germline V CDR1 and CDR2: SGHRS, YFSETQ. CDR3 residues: CASSSRGQETQYF. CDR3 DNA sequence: TGCGCCAGCAGCTCCAGGGGCCAAGAGACCCAGTACTTC.

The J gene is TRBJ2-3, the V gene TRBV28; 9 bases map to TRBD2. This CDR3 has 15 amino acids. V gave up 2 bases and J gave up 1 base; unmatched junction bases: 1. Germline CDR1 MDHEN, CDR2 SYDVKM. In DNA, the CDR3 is TGTGCCAGCAGTTTAGCGGGAGGGCGCACAGATACGCAGTATTTT. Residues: CASSLAGGRTDTQYF.

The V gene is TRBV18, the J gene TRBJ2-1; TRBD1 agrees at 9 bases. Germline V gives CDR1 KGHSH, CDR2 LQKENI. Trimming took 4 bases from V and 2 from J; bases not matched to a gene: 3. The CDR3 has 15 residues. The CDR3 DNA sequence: TGTGCCAGCTCACGAGGACAGGGGCCCTACAATGAGCAGTTCTTC. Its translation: CASSRGQGPYNEQFF.

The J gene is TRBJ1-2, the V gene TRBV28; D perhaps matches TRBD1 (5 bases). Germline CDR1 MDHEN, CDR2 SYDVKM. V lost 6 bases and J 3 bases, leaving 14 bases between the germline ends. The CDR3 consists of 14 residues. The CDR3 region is CASSLAGLDYGYTF. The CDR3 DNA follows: TGTGCCAGCAGCCTAGCAGGGTTGGACTATGGCTACACCTTC.

The CDR3 nucleotides read TGTGCCAGCAGTTACCGGGAAAGTGGGGGCACAGATACGCAGTATTTT. It specifies CASSYRESGGTDTQYF. The chain joins TRBV6-5 to TRBJ2-3, with D perhaps TRBD2 (5 bases). V was cut by 2 bases and J by 1 base, with 13 bases left in between. This CDR3 comprises 16 residues. The germline CDR1 and CDR2 sequences are MNHEY and SVGAGI.

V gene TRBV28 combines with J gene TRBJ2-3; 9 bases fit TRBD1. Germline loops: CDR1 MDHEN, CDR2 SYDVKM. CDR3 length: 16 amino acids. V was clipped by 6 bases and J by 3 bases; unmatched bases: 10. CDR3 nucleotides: TGTGCCAGCAGCTTTTTTTCCGGGACAGGGACAGATACGCAGTATTTT. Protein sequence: CASSFFSGTGTDTQYF. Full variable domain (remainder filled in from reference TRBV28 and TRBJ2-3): DVKVTQSSRYLVKRTGEKVFLECVQDMDHENMFWYRQDPGLGLRLIYFSYDVKMKEKGDIPEGYSVSREKKERFSLILESASTNQTSMYLCASSFFSGTGTDTQYFGPGTRLTVL.

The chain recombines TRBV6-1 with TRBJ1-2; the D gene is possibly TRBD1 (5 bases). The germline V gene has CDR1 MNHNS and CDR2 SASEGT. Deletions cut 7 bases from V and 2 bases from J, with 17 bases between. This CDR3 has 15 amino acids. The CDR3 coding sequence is TGTGCCAGCAATAGGGGATCGGATCCCAACTATGGCTACACCTTC. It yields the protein CASNRGSDPNYGYTF.

In DNA form, the CDR3 reads TGCAGCGCTCGCCGGGACAGGGTCGGCCAGCCCCAGCATTTT. This codes for CSARRDRVGQPQHF. V usage is TRBV29-1 and J usage is TRBJ1-5; 9 bases align to TRBD1. In germline, CDR1 is SQVTM, CDR2 ANQGSEA. This CDR3 spans 14 amino acids. J lost 7 bases, V lost 7 bases, and 11 bases had no gene match. Drawing the rest from reference TRBV29-1 and TRBJ1-5, the complete variable domain is SAVISQKPSRDICQRGTSLTIQCQVDSQVTMMFWYRQQPGQSLTLIATANQGSEATYESGFVIDKFPISRPNLTFSTLTVSNMSPEDSSIYLCSARRDRVGQPQHFGDGTRLSIL.

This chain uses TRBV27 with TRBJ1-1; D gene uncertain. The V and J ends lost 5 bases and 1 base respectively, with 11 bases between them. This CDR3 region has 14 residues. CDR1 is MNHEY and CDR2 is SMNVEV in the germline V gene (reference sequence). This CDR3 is CASSAWGENTEAFF. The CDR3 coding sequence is TGTGCCAGCAGTGCGTGGGGAGAGAACACTGAAGCTTTCTTT.

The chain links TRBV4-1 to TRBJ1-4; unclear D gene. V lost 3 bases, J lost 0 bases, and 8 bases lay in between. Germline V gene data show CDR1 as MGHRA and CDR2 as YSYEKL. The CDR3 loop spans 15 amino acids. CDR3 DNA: TGCGCCAGCAGCCATTCCTTTGCAACTAATGAAAAACTGTTTTTT. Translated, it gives CASSHSFATNEKLFF.